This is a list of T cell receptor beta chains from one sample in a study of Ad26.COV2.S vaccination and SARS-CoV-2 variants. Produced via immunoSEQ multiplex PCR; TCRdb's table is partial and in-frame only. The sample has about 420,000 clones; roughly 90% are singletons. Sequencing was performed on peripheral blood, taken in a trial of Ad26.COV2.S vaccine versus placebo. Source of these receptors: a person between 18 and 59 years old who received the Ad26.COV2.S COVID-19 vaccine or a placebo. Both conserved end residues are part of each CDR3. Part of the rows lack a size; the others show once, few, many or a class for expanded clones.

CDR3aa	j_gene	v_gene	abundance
CASSSWQGSNQPQHF	TRBJ1-5	TRBV7-9	.
CASSLNVGTGELFF	TRBJ2-2	TRBV7-3	.
CAISVPSGANVLTF	TRBJ2-6	TRBV10-3	.
CSAQGGNTGELFF	TRBJ2-2	TRBV29-1	.
CASSGSLQWGSLKNIQYF	TRBJ2-4	TRBV2	once
CASSFLRTGSGANVLTF	TRBJ2-6	TRBV19	.
CATSNPREMNTEAFF	TRBJ1-1	TRBV15	.
CASSYSTSGGAHEQFF	TRBJ2-1	TRBV6-2/TRBV6-3	.
CASSQGRGGGEKLFF	TRBJ1-4	TRBV3-1/TRBV3-2	.
CASSLAATYPYEQYF	TRBJ2-7	TRBV7-2	.
CASSPLGGISYEQYF	TRBJ2-7	TRBV11-2	.
CASSPGTGDYEQYF	TRBJ2-7	TRBV4-3	.
CASSSWGDWDEAFF	TRBJ1-1	TRBV5-4	.
CASSSRQANQETQYF	TRBJ2-5	TRBV28	.
CAWSTGGQETQYF	TRBJ2-5	TRBV30	.
CASSLWDGPSEQFF	TRBJ2-1	TRBV28	.
CASSSQGAYEQYF	TRBJ2-7	TRBV19	.
CATHLQGYTF	TRBJ1-2	TRBV6-6	.
CASSSLPDSLHTDTQYF	TRBJ2-3	TRBV27	once
CASSSDRGNTEAFF	TRBJ1-1	TRBV5-6	.
CASSPHYEQYF	TRBJ2-7	TRBV5-8	once
CASSATSGGGADTQYF	TRBJ2-3	TRBV7-9	.
CASSPDRGGNQPQHF	TRBJ1-5	TRBV18	.
CASSLRSGREQYF	TRBJ2-7	TRBV7-3	.
CASSAYDRGPNTGELFF	TRBJ2-2	TRBV9	.
CASSSDRGRGLRGTQYF	TRBJ2-5	TRBV27	.
CASSSVGGGTDTQYF	TRBJ2-3	TRBV6-5	.
CASSSHRGGEETQYF	TRBJ2-5	TRBV7-2	.
CASSYGTNQPQHF	TRBJ1-5	TRBV6-5	.
CASSYTKQGTEAFF	TRBJ1-1	TRBV6-2/TRBV6-3	.
CATSATKNTEAFF	TRBJ1-1	TRBV19	.
CASSSVGTDYNSPLHF	TRBJ1-6	TRBV19	once
CASRGKGWAGILNEQFF	TRBJ2-1	TRBV28	.
CASSLTSGPMNTQYF	TRBJ2-3	TRBV7-3	once
CASSYSGGTSSPLHF	TRBJ1-6	TRBV6-6	.
CASSFFGDSYGYTF	TRBJ1-2	TRBV7-2	.
CASSITGARAADTQYF	TRBJ2-3	TRBV7-6	.
CASSEPQQGYTGELFF	TRBJ2-2	TRBV6-1	.
CASSPWAGGQETQYF	TRBJ2-5	TRBV19	.
CASSSSSYQETQYF	TRBJ2-5	TRBV7-3	.
CASNRRQGNPPLHF	TRBJ1-6	TRBV6-5	.
CASSLSGAWFDEQFF	TRBJ2-1	TRBV5-5	.
CAWTPGGRANVLTF	TRBJ2-6	TRBV30	.
CASSERGTGFNEQYF	TRBJ2-7	TRBV18	.
CASSSGPFSNQPQHF	TRBJ1-5	TRBV9	.